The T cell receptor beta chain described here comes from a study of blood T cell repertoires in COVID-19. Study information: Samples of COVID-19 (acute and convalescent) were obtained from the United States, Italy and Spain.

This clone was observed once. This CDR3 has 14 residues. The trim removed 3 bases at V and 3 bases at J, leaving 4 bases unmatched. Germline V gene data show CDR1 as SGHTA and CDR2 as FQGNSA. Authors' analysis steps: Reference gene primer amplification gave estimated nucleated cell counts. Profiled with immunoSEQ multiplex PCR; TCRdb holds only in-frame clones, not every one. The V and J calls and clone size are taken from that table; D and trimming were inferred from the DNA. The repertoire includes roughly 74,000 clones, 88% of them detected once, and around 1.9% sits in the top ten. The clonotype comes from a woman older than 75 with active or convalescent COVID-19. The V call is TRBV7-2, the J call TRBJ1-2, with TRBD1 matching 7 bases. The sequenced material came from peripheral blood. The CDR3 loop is CASSFDRAYYGYTF. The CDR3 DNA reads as TGTGCCAGCAGCTTCGACAGGGCGTACTATGGCTACACCTTC. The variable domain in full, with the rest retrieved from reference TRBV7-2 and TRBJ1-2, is GAGVSQSPSNKVTEKGKDVELRCDPISGHTALYWYRQSLGQGLEFLIYFQGNSAPDKSGLPSDRFSAERTGGSVSTLTIQRTQQEDSAVYLCASSFDRAYYGYTFGSGTRLTVV.